The entry below gives a single T cell receptor (beta chain) sequence along with its context. Its antigen is still unknown. Naive CD8 isolation took CD45RO-negative cells positively selected for CCR7 and excluded terminally differentiated effector memory CD45RA+ cells. The CDR3 is 13 amino acids. Trimming took 3 bases from V and 4 from J; bases not matched to a gene: 5. CDR1 and CDR2 (germline): GTSNPN, SVGIG (reference sequence). Assay execution took place at the deep level. Assay: immunoSEQ multiplex PCR; the TCRdb copy retains only in-frame clones and omits some. The sample has millions of clones, approximately 94% seen once; the top ten hold 1.5% to 2%. This record comes from a study of shared clonotypes between healthy human individuals. Study-wide results and limits: Clonotypes that were shared across several donors made up approximately 5% of naive CD4 clonotypes.

The material sequenced was naive CD8+ T cells from PBMCs. The chain is built from TRBV30 and TRBJ2-7; 8 bases map to TRBD1. The source is a man younger than 35 in good health. Some clones in this sample may be carry-over from other donors' samples. DNA of the CDR3: TGTGCCTGGAGGGACAGGGAAAGGTACGAGCAGTACTTC. It translates to CAWRDRERYEQYF. Filled out from reference TRBV30 and TRBJ2-7, the complete variable domain reads SQTIHQWPATLVQPVGSPLSLECTVEGTSNPNLYWYRQAAGRGLQLLFYSVGIGQISSEVPQNLSASRPQDRQFILSSKKLLLSDSGFYLCAWRDRERYEQYFGPGTRLTVT.